What follows is one TCR beta chain and its context. Its antigen is not known. The junction had 2 bases not matched to a gene; V was cut back by 5 bases and J by 2 bases. Germline CDR1 reads SGHRS; CDR2 reads YFSETQ. This CDR3 has 14 amino acids. The data stem from a study of cytomegalovirus exposure and HLA in healthy donors. Study outcomes and limitations: There were under 200 TCR beta chains listed as cytomegalovirus-associated. It was reported that the classifier diagnosed cytomegalovirus status with high specificity and sensitivity in both the original and validation cohorts.

The repertoire was sequenced with immunoSEQ multiplex PCR; TCRdb's copy has only in-frame clones and lacks some. The sample lists some 130,000 clones; over 75% were seen once. The chain joins TRBV5-1 to TRBJ2-3; 10 bases line up with TRBD2. This clonotype was sampled from a woman aged 18-29 years in good health and CMV-seropositive. The sequencing input was PBMCs. The CDR3 nucleotides are TGCGCCAGCAGTACTAGCGGGGTCACAGATACGCAGTATTTT. Translating gives CASSTSGVTDTQYF.